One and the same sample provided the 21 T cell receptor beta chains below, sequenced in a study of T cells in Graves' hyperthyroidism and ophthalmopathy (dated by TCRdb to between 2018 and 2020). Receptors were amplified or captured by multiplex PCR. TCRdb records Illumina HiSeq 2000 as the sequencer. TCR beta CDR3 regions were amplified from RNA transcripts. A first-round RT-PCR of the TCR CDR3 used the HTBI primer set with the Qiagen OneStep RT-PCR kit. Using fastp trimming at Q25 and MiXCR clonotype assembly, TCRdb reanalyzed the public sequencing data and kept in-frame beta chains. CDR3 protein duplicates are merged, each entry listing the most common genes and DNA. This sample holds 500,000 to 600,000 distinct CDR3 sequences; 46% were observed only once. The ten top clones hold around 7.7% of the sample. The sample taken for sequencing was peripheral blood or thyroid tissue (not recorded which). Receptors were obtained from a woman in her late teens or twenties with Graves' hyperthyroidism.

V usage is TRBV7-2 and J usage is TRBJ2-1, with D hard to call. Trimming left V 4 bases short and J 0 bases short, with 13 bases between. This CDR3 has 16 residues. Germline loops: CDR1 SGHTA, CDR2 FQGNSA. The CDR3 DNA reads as TGTGCCAGCAGCTCTCTGACAATTTCCTCCTACAATGAGCAGTTCTTC. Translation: CASSSLTISSYNEQFF. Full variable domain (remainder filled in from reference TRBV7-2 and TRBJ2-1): GAGVSQSPSNKVTEKGKDVELRCDPISGHTALYWYRQSLGQGLEFLIYFQGNSAPDKSGLPSDRFSAERTGGSVSTLTIQRTQQEDSAVYLCASSSLTISSYNEQFFGPGTRLTVL.

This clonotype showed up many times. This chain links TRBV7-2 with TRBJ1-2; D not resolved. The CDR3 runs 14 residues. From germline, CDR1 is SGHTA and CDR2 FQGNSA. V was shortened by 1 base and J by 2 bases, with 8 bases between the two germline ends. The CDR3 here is CASSLVLTNYGYTF. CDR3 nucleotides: TGTGCCAGCAGCTTAGTTTTAACCAACTATGGCTACACCTTC.

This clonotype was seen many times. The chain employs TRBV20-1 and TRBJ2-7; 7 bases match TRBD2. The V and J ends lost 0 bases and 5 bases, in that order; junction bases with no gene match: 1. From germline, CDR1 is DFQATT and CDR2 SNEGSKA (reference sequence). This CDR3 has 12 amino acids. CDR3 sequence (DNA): TGCAGTGCTAGAGAGGGGGGGGACGAGCAGTACTTC. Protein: CSAREGGDEQYF.

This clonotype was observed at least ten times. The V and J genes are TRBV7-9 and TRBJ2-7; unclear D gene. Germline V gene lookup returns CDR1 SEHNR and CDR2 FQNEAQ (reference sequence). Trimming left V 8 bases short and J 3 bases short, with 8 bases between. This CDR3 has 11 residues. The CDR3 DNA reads TGTGCCAGCGAGGATGGCTACGAGCAGTACTTC. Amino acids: CASEDGYEQYF.

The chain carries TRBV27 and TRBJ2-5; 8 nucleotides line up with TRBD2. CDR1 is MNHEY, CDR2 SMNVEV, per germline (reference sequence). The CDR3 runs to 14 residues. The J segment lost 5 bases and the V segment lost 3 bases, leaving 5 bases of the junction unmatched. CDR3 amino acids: CASSLDSGKETQYF. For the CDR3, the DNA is TGTGCCAGCAGTTTGGATAGCGGGAAGGAGACCCAGTACTTC.

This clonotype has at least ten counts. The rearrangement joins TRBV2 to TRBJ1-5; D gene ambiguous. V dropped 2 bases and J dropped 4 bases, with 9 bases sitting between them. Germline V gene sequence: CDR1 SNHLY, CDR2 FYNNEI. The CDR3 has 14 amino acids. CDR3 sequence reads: CASSEIWSNQPQHF. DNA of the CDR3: TGTGCCAGCAGTGAAATTTGGAGTAATCAGCCCCAGCATTTT.

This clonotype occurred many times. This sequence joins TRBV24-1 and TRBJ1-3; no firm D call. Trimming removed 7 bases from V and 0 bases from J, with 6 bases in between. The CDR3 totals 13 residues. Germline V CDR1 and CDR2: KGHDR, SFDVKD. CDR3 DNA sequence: TGTGCCACCAGCGAGGGCTCTGGAAACACCATATATTTT. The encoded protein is CATSEGSGNTIYF.

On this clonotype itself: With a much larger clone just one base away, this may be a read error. The CDR3 nucleotides read TGCAGTGCCCCGGGACTAGCGGCTGGAACGGCCTGCGAGCAGTACTTC. It is translated as CSAPGLAAGTACEQYF. V is TRBV20-1 and J is TRBJ2-7, with 11 bases fitting TRBD2. CDR3 length: 16 residues. Germline CDR1 reads DFQATT; CDR2 reads SNEGSKA (reference sequence). V lost 6 bases to trimming and J lost 6 bases; unmatched junction nucleotides: 16.

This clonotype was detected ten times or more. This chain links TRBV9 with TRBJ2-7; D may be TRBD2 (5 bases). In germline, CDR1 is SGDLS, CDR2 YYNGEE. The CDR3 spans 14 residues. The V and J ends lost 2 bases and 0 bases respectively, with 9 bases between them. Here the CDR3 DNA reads TGTGCCAGCAGCGTGGAAGCGGACTCCTACGAGCAGTACTTC. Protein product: CASSVEADSYEQYF.

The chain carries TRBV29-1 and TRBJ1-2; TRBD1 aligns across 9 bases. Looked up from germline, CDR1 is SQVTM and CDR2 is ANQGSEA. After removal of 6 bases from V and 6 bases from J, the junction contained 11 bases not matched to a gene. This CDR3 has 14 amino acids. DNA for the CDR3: TGCAGCGTGGGGGACAGGGAGCATGTCCATGGCTACACCTTC. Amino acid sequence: CSVGDREHVHGYTF. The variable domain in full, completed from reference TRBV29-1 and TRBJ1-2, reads SAVISQKPSRDICQRGTSLTIQCQVDSQVTMMFWYRQQPGQSLTLIATANQGSEATYESGFVIDKFPISRPNLTFSTLTVSNMSPEDSSIYLCSVGDREHVHGYTFGSGTRLTVV.

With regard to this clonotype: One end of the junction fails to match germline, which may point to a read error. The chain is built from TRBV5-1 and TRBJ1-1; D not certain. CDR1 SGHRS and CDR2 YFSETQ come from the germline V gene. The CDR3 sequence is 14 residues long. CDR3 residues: CARLAGHGITEAFF. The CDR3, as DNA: TGTGCCCGCCTCGCCGGTCACGGTATCACTGAAGCTTTCTTT.

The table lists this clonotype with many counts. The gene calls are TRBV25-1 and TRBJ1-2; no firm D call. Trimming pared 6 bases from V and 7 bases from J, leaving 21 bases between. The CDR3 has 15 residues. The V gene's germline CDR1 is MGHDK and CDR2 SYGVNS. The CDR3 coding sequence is TGTGCCAGCAGCCGGACGGCGCCGGGAGGACTTGGCTACACCTTC. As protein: CASSRTAPGGLGYTF.

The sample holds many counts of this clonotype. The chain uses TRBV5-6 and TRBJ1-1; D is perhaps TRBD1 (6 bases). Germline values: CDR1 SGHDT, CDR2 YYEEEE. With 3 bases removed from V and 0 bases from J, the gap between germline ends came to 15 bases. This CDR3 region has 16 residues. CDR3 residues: CASSYPSQGLNTEAFF. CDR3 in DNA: TGTGCCAGCAGCTACCCCTCACAGGGCCTGAACACTGAAGCTTTCTTT.

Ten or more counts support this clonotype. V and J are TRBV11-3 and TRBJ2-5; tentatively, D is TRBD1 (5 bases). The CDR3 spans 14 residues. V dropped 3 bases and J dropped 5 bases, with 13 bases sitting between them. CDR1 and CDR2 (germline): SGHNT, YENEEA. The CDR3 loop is CASSFLAGMETQYF. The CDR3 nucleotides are TGTGCCAGCAGCTTCCTTGCAGGGATGGAGACCCAGTACTTC.

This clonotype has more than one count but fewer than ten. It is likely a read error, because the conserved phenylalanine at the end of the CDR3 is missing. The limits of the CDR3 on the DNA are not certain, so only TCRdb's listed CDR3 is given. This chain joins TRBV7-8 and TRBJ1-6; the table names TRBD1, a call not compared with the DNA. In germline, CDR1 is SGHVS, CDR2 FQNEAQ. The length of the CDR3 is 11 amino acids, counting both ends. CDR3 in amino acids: CASSIQGPLHY.

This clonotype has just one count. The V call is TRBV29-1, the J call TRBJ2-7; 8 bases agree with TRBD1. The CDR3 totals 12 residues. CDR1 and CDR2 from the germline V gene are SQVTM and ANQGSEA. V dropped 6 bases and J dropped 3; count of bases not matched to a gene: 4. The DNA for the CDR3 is TGCAGCGTGACCACAGGGGGCTACGAGCAGTACTTC. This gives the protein CSVTTGGYEQYF.

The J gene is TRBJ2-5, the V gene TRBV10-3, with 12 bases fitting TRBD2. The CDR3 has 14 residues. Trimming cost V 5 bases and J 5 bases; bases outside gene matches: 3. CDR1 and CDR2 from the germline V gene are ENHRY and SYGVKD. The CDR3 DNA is TGTGCCATCAGTCTAGCGGGAGGGAGGGAGACCCAGTACTTC. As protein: CAISLAGGRETQYF.

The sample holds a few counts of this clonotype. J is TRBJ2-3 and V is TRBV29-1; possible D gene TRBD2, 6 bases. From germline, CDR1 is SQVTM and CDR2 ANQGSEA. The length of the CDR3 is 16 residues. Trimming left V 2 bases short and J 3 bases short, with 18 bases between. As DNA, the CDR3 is TGCAGCGTTGAAAATCATCGGGGAGGAGGGACAGATACGCAGTATTTT. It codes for CSVENHRGGGTDTQYF.

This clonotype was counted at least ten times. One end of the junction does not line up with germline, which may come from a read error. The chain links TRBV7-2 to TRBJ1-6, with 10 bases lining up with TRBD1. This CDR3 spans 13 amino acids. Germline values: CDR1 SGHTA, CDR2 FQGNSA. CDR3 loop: CASSLNPDRGPTF. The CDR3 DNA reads TGTGCCAGCAGCCTTAACCCTGACAGGGGGCCGACTTTT.

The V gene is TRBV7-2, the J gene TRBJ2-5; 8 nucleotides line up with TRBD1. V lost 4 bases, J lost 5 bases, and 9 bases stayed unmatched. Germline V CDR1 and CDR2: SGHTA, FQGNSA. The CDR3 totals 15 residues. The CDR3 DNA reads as TGTGCCAGCAGCTCAAGGACAGGGTCAGGCGAGACCCAGTACTTC. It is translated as CASSSRTGSGETQYF. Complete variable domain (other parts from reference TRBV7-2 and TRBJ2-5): GAGVSQSPSNKVTEKGKDVELRCDPISGHTALYWYRQSLGQGLEFLIYFQGNSAPDKSGLPSDRFSAERTGGSVSTLTIQRTQQEDSAVYLCASSSRTGSGETQYFGPGTRLLVL.

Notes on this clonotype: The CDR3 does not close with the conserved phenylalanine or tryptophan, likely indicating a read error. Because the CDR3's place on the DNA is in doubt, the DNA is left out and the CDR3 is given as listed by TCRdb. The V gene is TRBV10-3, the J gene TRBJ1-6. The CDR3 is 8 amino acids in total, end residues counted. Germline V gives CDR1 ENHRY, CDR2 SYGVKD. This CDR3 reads CAISSDSR.